This T cell receptor (beta chain) comes out of a study of cytomegalovirus exposure and HLA in healthy donors. Study in general: Most genotyped donors, 75% to 85% of 398, had Caucasian-associated genetic ancestry.

This clone was counted only a few times. Its antigen is currently unknown. Germline CDR1 and CDR2: SEHNR and FQNEAQ (reference sequence). Trimming removed 1 base from V and 5 bases from J; junction bases left unmatched: 3. The CDR3 covers 15 residues. Study results and caveats: Roughly even sequencing depth across donors was the assumption behind the presence/absence analyses. A later analysis reported that several of the most significant clusters appeared to be linked to common viral pathogens, among them Epstein-Barr virus. The authors enumerated over 150 TCR beta chains as linked to cytomegalovirus.

The PCR had 60 Vbeta and 13 Jbeta primers. TCRdb's table, derived via immunoSEQ multiplex PCR, lists solely in-frame clones and lacks some. The repertoire holds 150,000 to 200,000 clones, 70% seen once, with 4% to 5% in the top ten. This rearrangement joins TRBV7-9 to TRBJ1-4, with 8 bases identical to TRBD1. This receptor was identified in a man in his late teens or twenties in good health and CMV-seropositive. The sample comprised PBMCs. The CDR3 nucleotides read TGTGCCAGCAGCTTAGACAGGGGGAAGAATGAAAAACTGTTTTTT. It codes for CASSLDRGKNEKLFF.